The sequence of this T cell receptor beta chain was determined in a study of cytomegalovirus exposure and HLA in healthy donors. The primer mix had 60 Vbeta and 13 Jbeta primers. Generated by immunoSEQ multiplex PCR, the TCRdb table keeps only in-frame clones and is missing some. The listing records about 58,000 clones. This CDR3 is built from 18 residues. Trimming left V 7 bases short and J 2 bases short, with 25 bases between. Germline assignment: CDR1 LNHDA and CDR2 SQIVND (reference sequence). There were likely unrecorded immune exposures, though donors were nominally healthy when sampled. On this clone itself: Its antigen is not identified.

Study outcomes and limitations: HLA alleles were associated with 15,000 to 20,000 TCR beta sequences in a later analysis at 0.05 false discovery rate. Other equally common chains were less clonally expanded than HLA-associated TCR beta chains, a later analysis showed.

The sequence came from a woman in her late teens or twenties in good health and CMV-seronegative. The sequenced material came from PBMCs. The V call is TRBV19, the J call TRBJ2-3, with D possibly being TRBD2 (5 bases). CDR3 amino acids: CASTPQSGWTGSTDTQYF. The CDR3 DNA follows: TGTGCCAGTACCCCTCAGTCGGGATGGACGGGTTCCACAGATACGCAGTATTTT. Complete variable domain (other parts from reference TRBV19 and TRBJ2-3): DGGITQSPKYLFRKEGQNVTLSCEQNLNHDAMYWYRQDPGQGLRLIYYSQIVNDFQKGDIAEGYSVSREKKESFPLTVTSAQKNPTAFYLCASTPQSGWTGSTDTQYFGPGTRLTVL.